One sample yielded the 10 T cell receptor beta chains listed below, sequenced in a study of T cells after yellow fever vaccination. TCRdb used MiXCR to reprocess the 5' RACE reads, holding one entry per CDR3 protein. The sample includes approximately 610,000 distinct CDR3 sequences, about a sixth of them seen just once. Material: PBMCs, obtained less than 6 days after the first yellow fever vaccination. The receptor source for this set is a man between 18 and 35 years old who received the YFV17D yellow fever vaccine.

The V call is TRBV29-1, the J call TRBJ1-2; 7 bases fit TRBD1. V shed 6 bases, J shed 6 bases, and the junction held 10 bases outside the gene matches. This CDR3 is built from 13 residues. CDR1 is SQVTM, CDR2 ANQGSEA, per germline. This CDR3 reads CSVATGVPDGYTF. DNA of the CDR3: TGCAGCGTCGCAACAGGGGTTCCAGATGGCTACACCTTC. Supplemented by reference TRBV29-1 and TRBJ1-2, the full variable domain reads SAVISQKPSRDICQRGTSLTIQCQVDSQVTMMFWYRQQPGQSLTLIATANQGSEATYESGFVIDKFPISRPNLTFSTLTVSNMSPEDSSIYLCSVATGVPDGYTFGSGTRLTVV.

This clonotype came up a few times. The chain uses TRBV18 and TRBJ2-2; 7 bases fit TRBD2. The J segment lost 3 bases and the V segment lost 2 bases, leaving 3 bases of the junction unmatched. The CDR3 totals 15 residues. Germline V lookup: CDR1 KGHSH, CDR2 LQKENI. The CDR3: CASSPRTRDTGELFF. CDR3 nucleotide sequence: TGTGCCAGCTCACCAAGGACTAGAGACACCGGGGAGCTGTTTTTT.

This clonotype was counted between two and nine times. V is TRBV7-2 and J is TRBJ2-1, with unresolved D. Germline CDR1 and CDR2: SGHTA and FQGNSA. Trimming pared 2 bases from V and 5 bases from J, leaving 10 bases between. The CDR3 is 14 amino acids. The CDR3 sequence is CASSLRRANNEQFF. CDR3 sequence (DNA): TGTGCCAGCAGCTTACGCCGGGCCAACAATGAGCAGTTCTTC.

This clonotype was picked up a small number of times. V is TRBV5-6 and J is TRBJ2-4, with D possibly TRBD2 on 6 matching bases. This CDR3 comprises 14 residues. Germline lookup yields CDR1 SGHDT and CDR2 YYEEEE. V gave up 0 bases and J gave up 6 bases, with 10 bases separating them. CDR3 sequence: CASSLAGVRNIQYF. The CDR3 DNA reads TGTGCCAGCAGCTTGGCGGGGGTCAGAAACATTCAGTACTTC.

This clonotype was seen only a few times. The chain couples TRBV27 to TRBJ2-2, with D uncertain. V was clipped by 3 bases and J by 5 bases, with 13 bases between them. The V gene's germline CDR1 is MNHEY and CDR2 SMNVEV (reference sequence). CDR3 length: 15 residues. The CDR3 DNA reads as TGTGCCAGCAGTTTTTTGGGTCTAGGGACCGGGGAGCTGTTTTTT. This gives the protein CASSFLGLGTGELFF.

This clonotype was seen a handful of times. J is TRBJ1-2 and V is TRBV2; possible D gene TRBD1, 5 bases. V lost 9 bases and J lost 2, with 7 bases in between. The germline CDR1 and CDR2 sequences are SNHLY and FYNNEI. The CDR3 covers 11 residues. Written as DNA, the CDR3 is TGTGCCAGACAGGAGAACTATGGCTACACCTTC. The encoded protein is CARQENYGYTF.

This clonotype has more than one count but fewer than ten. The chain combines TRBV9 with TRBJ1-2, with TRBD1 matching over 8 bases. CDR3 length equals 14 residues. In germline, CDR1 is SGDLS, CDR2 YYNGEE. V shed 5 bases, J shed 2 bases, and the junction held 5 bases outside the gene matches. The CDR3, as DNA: TGTGCCAGCAGTGATACAGGGGGAAACTATGGCTACACCTTC. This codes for CASSDTGGNYGYTF.

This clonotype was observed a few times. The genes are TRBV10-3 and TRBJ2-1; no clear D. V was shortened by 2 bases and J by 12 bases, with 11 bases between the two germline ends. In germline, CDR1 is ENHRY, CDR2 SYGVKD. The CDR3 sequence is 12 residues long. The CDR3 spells CAISEPLVGQFF. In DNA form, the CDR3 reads TGTGCCATCAGTGAGCCCTTGGTCGGGCAGTTCTTC.

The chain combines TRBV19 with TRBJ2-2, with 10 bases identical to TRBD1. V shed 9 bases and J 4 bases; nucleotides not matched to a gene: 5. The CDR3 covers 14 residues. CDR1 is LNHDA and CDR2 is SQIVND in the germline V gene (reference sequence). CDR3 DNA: TGTGCCAGCCTCGACAGGGGGCTCACCGGGGAGCTGTTTTTT. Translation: CASLDRGLTGELFF.

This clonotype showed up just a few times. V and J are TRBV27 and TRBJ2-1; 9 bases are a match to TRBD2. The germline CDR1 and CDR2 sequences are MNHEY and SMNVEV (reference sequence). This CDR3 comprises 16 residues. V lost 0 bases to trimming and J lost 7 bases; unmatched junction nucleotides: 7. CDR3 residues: CASSLSRRGGHNEQFF. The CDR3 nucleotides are TGTGCCAGCAGTTTATCCAGGCGGGGGGGCCATAATGAGCAGTTCTTC.